The source of this T cell receptor beta chain is a study of blood T cell repertoires in COVID-19. Germline loops: CDR1 LGHDT, CDR2 YNNKEL (reference sequence). This CDR3 is built from 16 residues. The V segment lost 4 bases and the J segment 9 bases; nucleotides outside the gene matches: 15. How the authors handled the data: From reference gene primer amplification, estimates of nucleated cell counts were derived. The table came from immunoSEQ multiplex PCR; TCRdb's copy has only in-frame clones and leaves some out. That table gives V, J and clone size, and the DNA gave D and trimming. This table holds some 300,000 clones, 90% found once.

The clonotype originates from a middle-aged woman with COVID-19, enrolled during active disease. Sequencing was carried out using peripheral blood. The chain uses TRBV3-1 (or the pseudogene TRBV3-2) and TRBJ1-5; 7 bases match TRBD1. DNA for the CDR3: TGTGCCAGCAGCCGCCCGAAGACAGGGTTGGCTCGGCCCCAGCATTTT. It specifies CASSRPKTGLARPQHF.